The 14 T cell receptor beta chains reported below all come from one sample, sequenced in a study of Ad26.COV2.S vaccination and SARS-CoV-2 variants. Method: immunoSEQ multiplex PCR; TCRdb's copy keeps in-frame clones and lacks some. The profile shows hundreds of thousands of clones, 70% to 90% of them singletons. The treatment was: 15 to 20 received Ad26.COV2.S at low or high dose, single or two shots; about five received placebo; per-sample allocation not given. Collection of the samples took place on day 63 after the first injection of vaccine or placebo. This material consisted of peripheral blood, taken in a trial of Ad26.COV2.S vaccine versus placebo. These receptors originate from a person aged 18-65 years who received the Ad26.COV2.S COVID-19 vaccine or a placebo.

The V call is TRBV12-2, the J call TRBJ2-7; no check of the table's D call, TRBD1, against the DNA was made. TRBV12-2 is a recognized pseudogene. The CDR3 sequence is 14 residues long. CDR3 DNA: TGTGCAAGTCGCCCTCAGACAGGGACCCACGAGCAGTACTTC. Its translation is CASRPQTGTHEQYF.

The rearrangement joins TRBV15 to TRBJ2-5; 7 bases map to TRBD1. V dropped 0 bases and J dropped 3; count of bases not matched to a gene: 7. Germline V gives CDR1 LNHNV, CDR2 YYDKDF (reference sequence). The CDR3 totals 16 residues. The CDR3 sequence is CATSRDLGQGEETQYF. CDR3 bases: TGTGCCACCAGCAGAGATCTAGGCCAGGGGGAAGAGACCCAGTACTTC.

The CDR3 nucleotides read TGTGCCAGCAGCCTCGGGACAGGGTCGAGAGATACGCAGTATTTT. Protein: CASSLGTGSRDTQYF. The chain uses TRBV3-1 (or the pseudogene TRBV3-2) and TRBJ2-3, with 9 bases identical to TRBD1. This CDR3 contains 15 residues. J gave up 5 bases and V 4 bases, and 7 bases lay outside the gene matches. CDR1 is LGHDT, CDR2 YNNKEL, per germline (reference sequence).

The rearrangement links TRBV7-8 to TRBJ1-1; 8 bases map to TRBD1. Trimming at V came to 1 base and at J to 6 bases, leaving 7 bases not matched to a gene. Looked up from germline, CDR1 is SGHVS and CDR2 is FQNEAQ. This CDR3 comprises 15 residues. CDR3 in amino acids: CASSLDQGAPPEAFF. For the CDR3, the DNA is TGTGCCAGCAGCTTAGATCAGGGGGCGCCGCCTGAAGCTTTCTTT.

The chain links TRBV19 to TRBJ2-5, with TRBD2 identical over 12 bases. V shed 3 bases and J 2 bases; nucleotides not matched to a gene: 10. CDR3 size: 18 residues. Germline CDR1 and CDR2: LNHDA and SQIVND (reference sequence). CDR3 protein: CASSMAASGGASQETQYF. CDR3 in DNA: TGTGCCAGTAGTATGGCCGCTAGCGGGGGGGCCTCTCAAGAGACCCAGTACTTC.

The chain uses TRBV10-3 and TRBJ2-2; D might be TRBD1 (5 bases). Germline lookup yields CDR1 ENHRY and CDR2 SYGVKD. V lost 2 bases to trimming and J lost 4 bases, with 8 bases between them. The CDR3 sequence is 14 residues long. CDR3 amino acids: CAISEKGPTGELFF. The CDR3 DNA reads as TGTGCCATCAGTGAGAAGGGGCCCACCGGGGAGCTGTTTTTT.

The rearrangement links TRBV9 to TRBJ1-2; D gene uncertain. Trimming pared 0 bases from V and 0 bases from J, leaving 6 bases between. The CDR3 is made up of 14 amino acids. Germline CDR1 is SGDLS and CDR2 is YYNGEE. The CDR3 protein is CASSVGPTNYGYTF. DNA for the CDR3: TGTGCCAGCAGCGTAGGGCCAACTAACTATGGCTACACCTTC.

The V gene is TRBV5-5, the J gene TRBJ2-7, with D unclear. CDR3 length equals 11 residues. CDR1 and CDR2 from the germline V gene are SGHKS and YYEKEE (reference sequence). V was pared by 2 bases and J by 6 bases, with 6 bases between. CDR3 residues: CASSLGPEQYF. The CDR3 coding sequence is TGTGCCAGCAGCTTAGGTCCCGAGCAGTACTTC. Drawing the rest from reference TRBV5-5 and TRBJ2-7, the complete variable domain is DAGVTQSPTHLIKTRGQQVTLRCSPISGHKSVSWYQQVLGQGPQFIFQYYEKEERGRGNFPDRFSARQFPNYSSELNVNALLLGDSALYLCASSLGPEQYFGPGTRLTVT.

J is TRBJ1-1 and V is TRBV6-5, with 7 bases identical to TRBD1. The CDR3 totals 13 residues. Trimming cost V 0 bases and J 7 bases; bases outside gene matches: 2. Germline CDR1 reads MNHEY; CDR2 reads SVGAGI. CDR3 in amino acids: CASSYSQGGEAFF. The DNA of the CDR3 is TGTGCCAGCAGTTACTCGCAGGGGGGTGAAGCTTTCTTT.

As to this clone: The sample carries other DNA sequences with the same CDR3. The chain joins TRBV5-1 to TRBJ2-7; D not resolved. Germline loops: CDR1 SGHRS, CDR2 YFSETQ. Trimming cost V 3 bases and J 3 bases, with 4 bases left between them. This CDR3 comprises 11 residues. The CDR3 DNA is TGCGCCAGCAGCTCTAGCTACGAGCAGTACTTC. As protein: CASSSSYEQYF.

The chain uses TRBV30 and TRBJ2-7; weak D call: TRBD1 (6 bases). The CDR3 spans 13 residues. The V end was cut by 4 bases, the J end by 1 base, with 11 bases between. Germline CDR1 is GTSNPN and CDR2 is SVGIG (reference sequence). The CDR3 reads CAWTTGSSYEQYF. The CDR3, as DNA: TGTGCCTGGACCACAGGGTCTTCCTACGAGCAGTACTTC.

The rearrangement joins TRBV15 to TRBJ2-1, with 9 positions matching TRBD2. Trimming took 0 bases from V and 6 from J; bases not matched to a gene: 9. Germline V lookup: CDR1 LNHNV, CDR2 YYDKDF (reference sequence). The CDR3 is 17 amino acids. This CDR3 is CATSRDPPAGGGNEQFF. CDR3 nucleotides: TGTGCCACCAGCAGAGATCCCCCTGCGGGAGGGGGCAATGAGCAGTTCTTC.

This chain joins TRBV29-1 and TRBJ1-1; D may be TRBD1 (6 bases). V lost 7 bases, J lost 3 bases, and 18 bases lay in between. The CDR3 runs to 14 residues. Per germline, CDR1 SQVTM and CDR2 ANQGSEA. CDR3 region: CSAQVGGVDTEAFF. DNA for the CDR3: TGCAGCGCCCAGGTTGGGGGCGTGGACACTGAAGCTTTCTTT.

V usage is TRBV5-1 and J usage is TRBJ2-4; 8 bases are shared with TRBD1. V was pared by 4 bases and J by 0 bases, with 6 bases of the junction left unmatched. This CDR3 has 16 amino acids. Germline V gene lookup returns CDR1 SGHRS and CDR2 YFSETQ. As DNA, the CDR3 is TGCGCCAGCAGCCTCGGACAGGGAGAAGCCAAAAACATTCAGTACTTC. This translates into CASSLGQGEAKNIQYF.